This TCR beta chain was documented in a study of T-cell reconstitution after alpha-beta-depleted transplantation in children. Study results and limitations: Reported findings indicate that, about two months after transplant, alpha-beta T cells came from several hundred expanded clones, which were derived from non-depleted graft cells. T-cell counts and diversity were attributed mostly to newly produced T cells one year after transplant.

V lost 4 bases to trimming and J lost 3 bases, with 13 bases between them. Germline CDR1 is SGHRS and CDR2 is YFSETQ. The CDR3 is 14 amino acids. Many counts were recorded for this clonotype. Its antigen remains unknown. Unique molecular identifiers were incorporated during preparation of the TCRbeta library. TCRdb re-called the PCR reads through MiXCR, storing one row per CDR3 protein. The table lists 210,000 or so distinct CDR3 sequences, 11% of them singletons. V usage is TRBV5-1 and J usage is TRBJ2-5; tentatively, D is TRBD1 (6 bases). The origin of this receptor is a child under three years old with acute myeloid leukemia, due to receive a stem cell transplant. The sample consisted of PBMCs, taken before TCRalphabeta/CD19-depleted stem cell transplant. Here the CDR3 reads CASSHQWTEETQYF. CDR3 in DNA: TGCGCCAGCAGCCACCAATGGACAGAAGAGACCCAGTACTTC. The complete variable domain, with remaining parts taken from reference TRBV5-1 and TRBJ2-5, reads KAGVTQTPRYLIKTRGQQVTLSCSPISGHRSVSWYQQTPGQGLQFLFEYFSETQRNKGNFPGRFSGRQFSNSRSEMNVSTLELGDSALYLCASSHQWTEETQYFGPGTRLLVL.